These 14 T cell receptor beta chains originate from one sample sequenced in a study of blood T cell repertoires in COVID-19 (dated by TCRdb to 2018 to 2020). Library generation was performed with the immunoSEQ multiplex PCR assay. TCRdb provides this immuneACCESS table in a form limited to in-frame rearrangements. Some clones are lacking; in checked studies, under half of them reflect an unresolved V gene, and why the rest are absent is not known. The sample profile shows approximately 65,000 clones; more than 70% of them were found once. The ten largest make up under 5% of the sample. Sequenced: peripheral blood. The receptors here all came from a man in his fifties or sixties with acute or convalescent COVID-19.

This sequence joins TRBV18 and TRBJ2-7, with 10 bases aligning to TRBD1. CDR1 KGHSH and CDR2 LQKENI come from the germline V gene. This CDR3 region has 15 residues. The trim removed 3 bases at V and 0 bases at J, leaving 2 bases unmatched. In nucleotides, the CDR3 is TGTGCCAGCTCACCCGGGACAGGGGCCTCCTACGAGCAGTACTTC. Its translation: CASSPGTGASYEQYF. Drawing the rest from reference TRBV18 and TRBJ2-7, the complete variable domain is NAGVMQNPRHLVRRRGQEARLRCSPMKGHSHVYWYRQLPEEGLKFMVYLQKENIIDESGMPKERFSAEFPKEGPSILRIQQVVRGDSAAYFCASSPGTGASYEQYFGPGTRLTVT.

The V and J genes are TRBV9 and TRBJ1-2, with no clear D. CDR3 length equals 12 residues. Germline loops: CDR1 SGDLS, CDR2 YYNGEE. The V end was cut by 5 bases, the J end by 7 bases, with 12 bases between. CDR3 sequence (DNA): TGTGCCAGCAGAGAAATCTATCGTGGCTACACCTTC. Protein product: CASREIYRGYTF.

This rearrangement joins TRBV7-8 to TRBJ1-1; perhaps TRBD1 as D (6 bases). Germline V gives CDR1 SGHVS, CDR2 FQNEAQ. V lost 5 bases to trimming and J lost 6 bases, with 19 bases between them. The CDR3 is 15 amino acids. This CDR3 is CASSPTRDTGPEAFF. Written as DNA, the CDR3 is TGTGCCAGCAGCCCCACAAGGGACACCGGCCCTGAAGCTTTCTTT.

The chain carries TRBV2 and TRBJ2-2; 7 bases agree with TRBD1. Germline V gene data show CDR1 as SNHLY and CDR2 as FYNNEI. J lost 0 bases, V lost 6 bases, and 4 bases had no gene match. The CDR3 consists of 15 residues. For the CDR3, the DNA is TGTGCCAGCAGCCTGGGACAGACGAACACCGGGGAGCTGTTTTTT. It translates to CASSLGQTNTGELFF.

This clone was detected only a few times. The chain employs TRBV27 and TRBJ2-5; 11 bases fit TRBD2. The length of the CDR3 is 15 residues. Germline-derived CDR1 and CDR2 are MNHEY and SMNVEV (reference sequence). The V segment lost 2 bases and the J segment 4 bases; nucleotides outside the gene matches: 3. The CDR3 sequence is CASSLTLAGGETQYF. As DNA, the CDR3 is TGTGCCAGCAGTTTAACTCTAGCGGGAGGAGAGACCCAGTACTTC.

The chain has TRBV6-6 and TRBJ1-1; 7 bases line up with TRBD1. The CDR3 runs 15 residues. J was trimmed by 4 bases and V by 0 bases; bases with no gene match: 5. CDR1 and CDR2 (germline): MNHNY, SVGAGI (reference sequence). CDR3 region: CASSYSQGVITEAFF. In DNA, the CDR3 is TGTGCCAGCAGTTACTCGCAGGGGGTTATCACTGAAGCTTTCTTT.

This sequence joins TRBV2 and TRBJ2-2; 8 bases agree with TRBD1. Germline V gene lookup returns CDR1 SNHLY and CDR2 FYNNEI. J was trimmed by 8 bases and V by 8 bases; bases with no gene match: 7. The CDR3 covers 13 residues. The chain's CDR3 is CASGTGSSGELFF. The CDR3 coding sequence is TGTGCCAGCGGGACAGGTTCGTCTGGGGAGCTGTTTTTT. Supplemented by reference TRBV2 and TRBJ2-2, the full variable domain reads EPEVTQTPSHQVTQMGQEVILRCVPISNHLYFYWYRQILGQKVEFLVSFYNNEISEKSEIFDDQFSVERPDGSNFTLKIRSTKLEDSAMYFCASGTGSSGELFFGEGSRLTVL.

V usage is TRBV19 and J usage is TRBJ1-1; D not resolved. The CDR3 runs 16 residues. The germline V gene encodes CDR1 LNHDA and CDR2 SQIVND (reference sequence). V dropped 3 bases and J dropped 6 bases, with 20 bases sitting between them. Written as DNA, the CDR3 is TGTGCCAGTAGTATGAGGGCAGGTAGGTTCGGTTCTGAAGCTTTCTTT. This translates into CASSMRAGRFGSEAFF.

J is TRBJ2-5 and V is TRBV9; the match to TRBD2 covers 7 bases. The V segment lost 2 bases and the J segment 5 bases; nucleotides outside the gene matches: 6. The germline gives CDR1 SGDLS, CDR2 YYNGEE. This CDR3 contains 14 residues. The CDR3 bases are TGTGCCAGCAGCGTCAGCGGGATCGGGGAGACCCAGTACTTC. It translates to CASSVSGIGETQYF.

This rearrangement joins TRBV24-1 to TRBJ1-5; the D is unclear. CDR1 KGHDR and CDR2 SFDVKD come from the germline V gene. The CDR3 is 14 amino acids. V shed 5 bases and J shed 1 base, with 8 bases lying between them. CDR3 sequence (DNA): TGTGCCACCAGTGGTGCACAGAGCAATCAGCCCCAGCATTTT. This sequence encodes CATSGAQSNQPQHF.

This chain uses TRBV5-4 with TRBJ2-7; perhaps TRBD2 as D (6 bases). V was shortened by 4 bases and J by 6 bases, with 11 bases between the two germline ends. CDR1 SGHNT and CDR2 YYREEE come from the germline V gene (reference sequence). The CDR3 loop spans 12 amino acids. The CDR3 spells CASSPLGGEQYF. CDR3 coding DNA: TGTGCCAGCAGCCCTCTCGGGGGCGAGCAGTACTTC.

This clone was seen a single time. This sequence joins TRBV6-5 and TRBJ1-2, with D perhaps matching TRBD1 (6 bases). The germline V and J ends were trimmed by 6 bases and 5 bases, with 19 bases remaining between them. Germline values: CDR1 MNHEY, CDR2 SVGAGI. The CDR3 totals 15 residues. CDR3 region: CASSPGQGTIYGYTF. Here the CDR3 DNA reads TGTGCCAGCAGCCCCGGGCAGGGGACAATTTATGGCTACACCTTC.

The chain recombines TRBV12-3 or TRBV12-4 with TRBJ2-2, with D possibly being TRBD2 (6 bases). Trimming shortened V by 10 bases and J by 3 bases, and 9 bases separated the two germline ends. The CDR3 totals 12 residues. The CDR3 DNA reads TGTGCCATGGGAGGTGACACCGGGGAGCTGTTTTTT. Translation gives CAMGGDTGELFF.

The gene calls are TRBV30 and TRBJ1-1, with D uncertain. V shed 0 bases and J shed 6 bases, with 11 bases lying between them. Germline CDR1 and CDR2: GTSNPN and SVGIG (reference sequence). The CDR3 sequence is 13 residues long. The CDR3 spells CAWSVHLVAEAFF. The CDR3 DNA reads TGTGCCTGGAGTGTACATCTCGTGGCTGAAGCTTTCTTT.